Listed below are T cell receptor beta chains from one sample, sequenced in a study of T cell responses to AZD1222 COVID-19 vaccine. Assay: immunoSEQ multiplex PCR; the TCRdb copy retains only in-frame clones and omits some. This table has 90,000 to 120,000 clones, approximately 92% appearing once. This specimen was peripheral blood, taken on day 0 of AZD1222 vaccination. Receptor source: an adult in good health. CDR3s include the opening cysteine and the closing phenylalanine or tryptophan.

v_call: TRBV6-6
j_call: TRBJ1-1
cdr3_aa: CASSSQGQGAGTEAFF

v_call: TRBV7-8
j_call: TRBJ1-5
cdr3_aa: CASSLGRGRNQPQHF

v_call: TRBV7-8
j_call: TRBJ1-1
cdr3_aa: CASTPSTPKGAFF

v_call: TRBV19
j_call: TRBJ1-2
cdr3_aa: CASSKQNYGYTF

v_call: TRBV24-1
j_call: TRBJ2-2
cdr3_aa: CATSDFSAANTGELFF

v_call: TRBV5-4
j_call: TRBJ1-3
cdr3_aa: CASSYYRGENTIYF

v_call: TRBV7-6
j_call: TRBJ1-5
cdr3_aa: CASSSNQPQHF

v_call: TRBV5-4
j_call: TRBJ2-6
cdr3_aa: CASSPGGVPANVLTF

v_call: TRBV5-1
j_call: TRBJ2-1
cdr3_aa: CASSSGQGAHNEQFF

v_call: TRBV7-9
j_call: TRBJ1-2
cdr3_aa: CASSPGPEVGYTF

v_call: TRBV30
j_call: TRBJ2-5
cdr3_aa: CAWRTLGDLQETQYF

v_call: TRBV5-1
j_call: TRBJ2-7
cdr3_aa: CASSWDKAYEQYF

v_call: TRBV27
j_call: TRBJ1-2
cdr3_aa: CASSRTGRANYGYTF

v_call: TRBV11-3
j_call: TRBJ2-3
cdr3_aa: CASSSADTQYF

v_call: TRBV28
j_call: TRBJ1-6
cdr3_aa: CASSLTPNHF

v_call: TRBV5-1
j_call: TRBJ2-7
cdr3_aa: CASSPTGESEQYF

v_call: TRBV30
j_call: TRBJ2-7
cdr3_aa: CAWESSGSTYEQYF

v_call: TRBV7-9
j_call: TRBJ2-3
cdr3_aa: CASSLAGTPGADTQYF

v_call: TRBV14
j_call: TRBJ2-1
cdr3_aa: CASSQDRGLAGGEQFF

v_call: TRBV11-2
j_call: TRBJ2-5
cdr3_aa: CASSLGVTRGTQYF

v_call: TRBV6-5
j_call: TRBJ2-1
cdr3_aa: CASSTPQEQFF

v_call: TRBV6-5
j_call: TRBJ1-6
cdr3_aa: CASQSVASYNSPLHF

v_call: TRBV3-1/TRBV3-2
j_call: TRBJ2-7
cdr3_aa: CASSQGAWDGGNSYEQYF

v_call: TRBV4-3
j_call: TRBJ2-7
cdr3_aa: CASSQDLGQGYEQYF

v_call: TRBV6-5
j_call: TRBJ1-4
cdr3_aa: CASSSNTGTNEKLFF

v_call: TRBV5-6
j_call: TRBJ1-1
cdr3_aa: CASSFRQGNTEAFF

v_call: TRBV15
j_call: TRBJ1-2
cdr3_aa: CATSRDRMAGGYGYTF

v_call: TRBV21-1
j_call: TRBJ2-7
cdr3_aa: CASIRDKSSYEQYF

v_call: TRBV29-1
j_call: TRBJ1-1
cdr3_aa: CSVVGRLNTEAFF

v_call: TRBV2
j_call: TRBJ1-5
cdr3_aa: CASSGGQGFIEDQPQHF

v_call: TRBV10-3
j_call: TRBJ2-3
cdr3_aa: CAITRTDTDTQYF

v_call: TRBV6-2/TRBV6-3
j_call: TRBJ2-7
cdr3_aa: CASSLGKTGTFRYEQYF

v_call: TRBV5-8
j_call: TRBJ2-1
cdr3_aa: CASSLWSLAGVNEQFF

v_call: TRBV6-2/TRBV6-3
j_call: TRBJ1-5
cdr3_aa: CASSYSRGAGQPQHF

v_call: TRBV5-1
j_call: TRBJ2-7
cdr3_aa: CASSLATGARQYF

v_call: TRBV7-3
j_call: TRBJ2-7
cdr3_aa: CASSPQTSGIDEQYF

v_call: TRBV6-2/TRBV6-3
j_call: TRBJ1-2
cdr3_aa: CASSHSGQGNYGYTF

v_call: TRBV18
j_call: TRBJ1-1
cdr3_aa: CASSPPGRAGRNTEAFF

v_call: TRBV7-3
j_call: TRBJ2-3
cdr3_aa: CASSLTGGSTDTQYF

v_call: TRBV6-5
j_call: TRBJ2-2
cdr3_aa: CASSYVINGELFF

v_call: TRBV19
j_call: TRBJ2-3
cdr3_aa: CASSPGTSTDTQYF

v_call: TRBV18
j_call: TRBJ2-7
cdr3_aa: CASSPPGGGASYEQYF

v_call: TRBV30
j_call: TRBJ1-6
cdr3_aa: CAWTGPKTPNSPLHF

v_call: TRBV4-2
j_call: TRBJ2-5
cdr3_aa: CASSHSGSRETQYF

v_call: TRBV7-3
j_call: TRBJ2-2
cdr3_aa: CASSLTSSSGGELFF

v_call: TRBV11-2
j_call: TRBJ2-5
cdr3_aa: CASSSAGGVETQYF

v_call: TRBV7-3
j_call: TRBJ2-5
cdr3_aa: CASSPLRGETQYF

v_call: TRBV6-1
j_call: TRBJ1-2
cdr3_aa: CASSPDRAYGYTF